In its sample, the clone carrying this T cell receptor beta chain was seen many times. The sample belongs to a study of T cells in Graves' hyperthyroidism and ophthalmopathy. Graves' hyperthyroidism without ophthalmopathy progression within 18 months was termed stable. Uncontrolled infection, other autoimmune disease, pregnancy or lactation disqualified patients from enrolment. Out of about 10 ml of fresh peripheral blood came the PBMCs. Amplified regions were TCR beta CDR3 sequences from RNA transcripts. HTBI primers were the set used in a first-round RT-PCR of the TCR CDR3. TCRdb analysed the multiplex PCR reads with MiXCR anew, one entry per CDR3 protein. The sample records about 350,000 distinct CDR3 sequences, about a fifth being singletons. V shed 2 bases and J shed 5 bases, with 7 bases lying between them. This CDR3 is built from 13 residues. The germline V gene has CDR1 MNHEY and CDR2 SVGAGI.

The chain has TRBV6-5 and TRBJ1-5; D uncertain. The TCR originated in a woman in her late teens or twenties with Graves' hyperthyroidism. The sample taken for sequencing was blood. The CDR3 bases are TGTGCCAGCAGTTACATCCGGGATCAGCCCCAGCATTTT. Encoded protein: CASSYIRDQPQHF.